Detailed here is one TCR beta chain. The sample is drawn from a study of T cells after somatic rescue of genetic block. Assay used: immunoSEQ multiplex PCR; TCRdb lists only in-frame clones, some missing. The data hold about 67,000 clones, with about 92% observed a single time. After removal of 4 bases from V and 8 bases from J, the junction contained 9 bases not matched to a gene. Germline loops: CDR1 SGHAT, CDR2 FQNNGV. This CDR3 is 15 amino acids long. The TCR comes from a man aged 40-50 years. The rearrangement uses TRBV11-2 and TRBJ2-1; 9 bases line up with TRBD1. The specimen sequenced was peripheral blood mononuclear cells (PBMCs). The CDR3 spells CASSSGQGSRYEQFF. The DNA of the CDR3 is TGTGCCAGCAGCTCAGGACAGGGGAGCAGGTATGAGCAGTTCTTC.